This TCR beta chain is drawn from a study of cytomegalovirus exposure and HLA in healthy donors. The donors comprised healthy bone marrow donors. Looked up from germline, CDR1 is MDHEN and CDR2 is SYDVKM. J was trimmed by 4 bases and V by 5 bases; bases with no gene match: 9. The CDR3 is made up of 16 amino acids. PCR used 60 Vbeta primers and 13 Jbeta primers. The assay was immunoSEQ multiplex PCR, and TCRdb's table has in-frame clones only and misses some. The sample yields 83,000 or so clones, around 79% seen once. V usage is TRBV28 and J usage is TRBJ2-1; 9 bases map to TRBD1. Sequencing used PBMCs. The sequence was collected from a woman in her thirties or forties in good health and CMV-seropositive. CDR3 sequence reads: CASSPPGQGSYNEQFF. In DNA, the CDR3 is TGTGCCAGCAGTCCGCCGGGACAGGGTTCATACAATGAGCAGTTCTTC.